The entry that follows covers one TCR beta chain sequence. Template material for amplifying TCR beta CDR3 regions consisted of RNA transcripts. The primer set for the first-round RT-PCR of the TCR CDR3 was HTBI. TCRdb used MiXCR to reprocess the multiplex PCR reads, holding one entry per CDR3 protein. The sample comprises 500,000 or so distinct CDR3 sequences, roughly a sixth of which are singletons, and about 31% rests with the top ten. The data were obtained in a study of T cells in Graves' hyperthyroidism and ophthalmopathy. Study background: Sampling of peripheral blood happened at initial diagnosis, prior to any treatment.

The clonotype originates from a woman younger than 45 with Graves' ophthalmopathy. Sequences were obtained from blood.

The CDR3 nucleotides read TGTGCCAGCAAGAGACAGTTATCCTACGAGCAGTACTTC. Protein product: CASKRQLSYEQYF. The chain links TRBV6-1 to TRBJ2-7, with D maybe TRBD1 (5 bases). Trimming took off 7 bases at V and 1 base at J, with 11 bases between the two ends. The CDR3 is 13 amino acids. From germline, CDR1 is MNHNS and CDR2 SASEGT.